Here is one T cell receptor beta chain with its context. Its target antigen remains unknown. Nothing much larger sits one base from this clone, and base qualities are not available. Via the germline V gene (reference sequence), CDR1 is SEHNR and CDR2 FQNEAQ. Inclusive of the bounding cysteine and phenylalanine, the CDR3 is 13 residues long. CDR3 DNA only is kept here, 39 bases in frame from base 1. Trimmed from V: 5 bases; trimmed from J: 10 bases; junction bases lacking a gene match: 7. The sample originates from a study of shared clonotypes between healthy human individuals (dated by TCRdb to about 2020). With regard to the full study: The cohort included three men and a couple of women between 18 and 49 years of age. To estimate repertoire size and how much clonotypes are shared between individuals, the study performed deep sequencing of blood TCR repertoires from five healthy adults. To increase sequencing depth and limit assay-specific biases, TCR repertoire library preparation and sequencing were carried out by different laboratories using diverse techniques. Per donor, leukapheresis produced somewhere between about 0.85 and 9.5 billion PBMCs. For each donor, CD4 naive and CD4 memory were each run on three plates, CD8 naive on two plates, and CD8 memory on one plate.

Donors were healthy HIV-negative adults with no recently reported acute infections or vaccinations. Only Caucasian adults living in Nashville, Tennessee, USA were represented among the donors. CD4+ T cells were enriched by magnetic negative selection, after which naive cells were positively selected on CD45RA and the negative fraction was taken as the memory subset. After blood collection by leukapheresis, PBMCs were isolated using Ficoll-Histopaque density gradient centrifugation and then cryopreserved in the vapor phase of liquid nitrogen. Analytical flow cytometry was used to check the purity and quantity of every magnetically sorted T cell population. From each sorted fraction, genomic DNA was isolated and quantified by UV absorbance on a Nanodrop 2000c. Using the deep immunoSEQ assay, multiplex PCR amplified TCR CDR3 regions from genomic DNA. Extracted genomic DNA from each cell subset was spread evenly across all wells of several immunoSEQ 96-well plates, with each plate serving as a replicate. For sorted subsets, approximately 210 ng of genomic DNA, equivalent to 25,000 to 35,000 T cell genomes, went into each replicate PCR. Purified libraries were measured with a Qubit 3.0 fluorometer, size-checked on a Bioanalyzer 2100, and measured again with the KAPA Library Quantification kit. Every immunoSEQ 96-well plate was sequenced on a dedicated single-read 150-cycle Illumina NextSeq 550 flow cell. The authors processed their data as follows. Because the immunoSEQ output held only junctional sequences and lacked quality scores, the filtering could not match the filtering applied to full-length reads. Sequences were annotated with PyIR, a Python wrapper for IgBLAST v1.9, and V/J genes and CDR3 were assigned using IMGT germline references. Reads were filtered out if the reads had weak V/J assignments (E-value above 1e-6), no CDR3, stop codons, out-of-frame junctions, or ambiguous translated residues. V3J clonotypes were defined as sequences sharing the same inferred V gene, J gene, and CDR3 amino acid sequence. Percentage overlap between repertoires was calculated by dividing the number of shared unique clonotypes by the size of the smaller repertoire. Three approaches were used to assess repertoire richness: RTK rarefaction, the Chao1 estimator, and Recon v2.1 estimates of unobserved clonotypes. For all TCRbeta clonotypes obtained by the gDNA method from four donors, generation probabilities were computed with OLGA. Drawn from immuneACCESS, this table holds only the in-frame rearrangements with V and J called that TCRdb kept. Clones are partly lost; checked studies trace under half to an unresolved V gene and leave the rest unexplained. Clonal size and the V and J genes are those of that table, whereas D and trimming came from the DNA. The sample table holds roughly 1.4 million clones, of which approximately 98.5% were seen once. The ten largest clones capture about 0.34% of the sample.

Study-wide conclusions, independent of this receptor: Sampling was limited to blood, and TCR repertoires in tissue likely differ from TCR repertoires in blood. Naive subsets generally had larger estimated clonotype richness than memory subsets. Compared with non-shared clonotypes, clonotypes shared by all four sorted-subset donors had higher generation probabilities. Across several donors, approximately 4.6% of naive CD4, roughly 3.5% of naive CD8, 2% to 2.5% of memory CD4, and about 0.44% of memory CD8 clonotypes were shared. Pairwise subsampling indicated that sequencing depth was expected to affect the degree of clonotype sharing among donors. Rarefaction of sorted-subset datasets indicated incomplete sequencing despite the large sequencing depth. Because the study included a small number of donors, the genetic and exposure-history diversity represented was limited.

The sequencing input was naive CD4+ T cells sorted from blood. The cell subset or site label for this specimen denotes: CD45RA+ positively selected. The rearranged segments are TRBV7-9 and TRBJ1-4; TRBD1 lines up with 7 middle nucleotides. The receptor's source is a man aged 25-45 years in good health. The CDR3 amino acid sequence is: CASSTTGPLKLFF. The DNA reads as follows: TGTGCCAGCAGCACGACAGGGCCCCTAAAACTGTTTTTT.